These T cell receptor beta chains were read from a single sample in a study of cytomegalovirus exposure and HLA in healthy donors. The data were produced by immunoSEQ multiplex PCR, yet TCRdb's version contains in-frame clones alone and is incomplete. This table holds approximately 110,000 clones, 65% to 80% found once. The sample comprised PBMCs. The receptors shown here come from a human donor in good health. The CDR3 runs from the conserved cysteine through the conserved F or W. The order of the fields is V gene, J gene, D gene, clone size, CDR3 protein, CDR3 DNA. D genes are given only for firm matches. The listing skips clone size in some rows; elsewhere it reads once, few, many or a size class.

V gene: TRBV9; J gene: TRBJ1-1; D gene: .; clone size: .; CDR3 protein: CASSPRTAEAFF; CDR3 DNA: TGTGCCAGCAGTCCTAGGACAGCCGAAGCTTTCTTT
V gene: TRBV5-1; J gene: TRBJ2-6; D gene: TRBD1; clone size: .; CDR3 protein: CASSWDRASGANVLTF; CDR3 DNA: TGCGCCAGCAGCTGGGACAGGGCCTCTGGGGCCAACGTCCTGACTTTC
V gene: TRBV19; J gene: TRBJ1-5; D gene: TRBD1; clone size: .; CDR3 protein: CASSLVPGQGANQPQHF; CDR3 DNA: TGTGCCAGTAGTTTGGTCCCGGGACAGGGGGCCAATCAGCCCCAGCATTTT
V gene: TRBV4-1; J gene: TRBJ2-3; D gene: .; clone size: .; CDR3 protein: CASSRGAERDTQYF; CDR3 DNA: TGCGCCAGCAGCCGAGGAGCGGAACGAGATACGCAGTATTTT
V gene: TRBV10-2; J gene: TRBJ2-7; D gene: TRBD2; clone size: few; CDR3 protein: CASTGGYEQYF; CDR3 DNA: TGCGCCAGCACGGGGGGGTACGAGCAGTACTTC
V gene: TRBV28; J gene: TRBJ2-1; D gene: TRBD2; clone size: .; CDR3 protein: CASSLLGKGSGRSNEQFF; CDR3 DNA: TGTGCCAGCAGTTTATTAGGGAAAGGTAGCGGGAGATCCAATGAGCAGTTCTTC
V gene: TRBV7-9; J gene: TRBJ1-4; D gene: TRBD1; clone size: .; CDR3 protein: CASSLDGTANEKLFF; CDR3 DNA: TGTGCCAGCAGCTTGGACGGGACAGCTAATGAAAAACTGTTTTTT
V gene: TRBV27; J gene: TRBJ2-1; D gene: TRBD2; clone size: few; CDR3 protein: CASSLSLLGVGGRYNEQFF; CDR3 DNA: TGTGCCAGCAGTTTATCTTTGCTCGGCGTGGGAGGGCGGTACAATGAGCAGTTCTTC
V gene: TRBV2; J gene: TRBJ2-7; D gene: TRBD2; clone size: .; CDR3 protein: CASSEGLAGSYEQYF; CDR3 DNA: TGTGCCAGCAGTGAAGGACTAGCCGGCTCCTACGAGCAGTACTTC
V gene: TRBV5-6; J gene: TRBJ2-3; D gene: TRBD1; clone size: once; CDR3 protein: CASSPMDRSSTDTQYF; CDR3 DNA: TGTGCCAGCAGCCCGATGGACAGGAGTAGCACAGATACGCAGTATTTT
V gene: TRBV10-3; J gene: TRBJ2-3; D gene: TRBD2; clone size: .; CDR3 protein: CAISDPGLAADTQYF; CDR3 DNA: TGTGCCATCAGTGATCCGGGACTAGCGGCAGATACGCAGTATTTT
V gene: TRBV5-1; J gene: TRBJ1-1; D gene: .; clone size: once; CDR3 protein: CASSEREGGGTEAFF; CDR3 DNA: TGCGCCAGCAGCGAACGGGAAGGGGGTGGGACTGAAGCTTTCTTT
V gene: TRBV7-9; J gene: TRBJ1-6; D gene: TRBD1; clone size: few; CDR3 protein: CASSSQTGVNSPLHF; CDR3 DNA: TGTGCCAGCAGCTCCCAGACAGGGGTGAATTCACCCCTCCACTTT
V gene: TRBV5-5; J gene: TRBJ2-7; D gene: TRBD1; clone size: .; CDR3 protein: CASGKGQEPYEQYF; CDR3 DNA: TGTGCCAGCGGAAAGGGACAGGAGCCCTACGAGCAGTACTTC
V gene: TRBV5-1; J gene: TRBJ2-2; D gene: .; clone size: .; CDR3 protein: CASRPAGSSNTGELFF; CDR3 DNA: TGCGCCAGCAGACCGGCGGGCTCCTCGAACACCGGGGAGCTGTTTTTT
V gene: TRBV10-3; J gene: TRBJ2-7; D gene: TRBD1; clone size: few; CDR3 protein: CAISEGQGELEQYF; CDR3 DNA: TGTGCCATCAGTGAGGGACAGGGAGAATTGGAGCAGTACTTC
V gene: TRBV5-1; J gene: TRBJ2-7; D gene: .; clone size: few; CDR3 protein: CASSLGGAQNEQYF; CDR3 DNA: TGCGCCAGCAGCTTGGGGGGAGCCCAGAACGAGCAGTACTTC
V gene: TRBV7-8; J gene: TRBJ2-1; D gene: TRBD2; clone size: few; CDR3 protein: CASSLAGVRLAGVRNEQFF; CDR3 DNA: TGTGCCAGCAGCCTCGCGGGTGTCAGACTAGCGGGAGTGAGGAATGAGCAGTTCTTC
V gene: TRBV6-1; J gene: TRBJ1-1; D gene: .; clone size: .; CDR3 protein: CASNLAGWMNTEAFF; CDR3 DNA: TGTGCCAGCAATCTGGCAGGCTGGATGAACACTGAAGCTTTCTTT
V gene: TRBV9; J gene: TRBJ2-5; D gene: TRBD2; clone size: .; CDR3 protein: CASSHSGGVQKETQYF; CDR3 DNA: TGTGCCAGCAGCCACTCTGGGGGGGTACAGAAAGAGACCCAGTACTTC
V gene: TRBV9; J gene: TRBJ2-3; D gene: .; clone size: .; CDR3 protein: CASSVRAPSTDTQYF; CDR3 DNA: TGTGCCAGCAGCGTAAGAGCACCTAGCACAGATACGCAGTATTTT
V gene: TRBV9; J gene: TRBJ2-7; D gene: .; clone size: .; CDR3 protein: CASSGGAPAYEQYF; CDR3 DNA: TGTGCCAGCAGTGGCGGGGCGCCTGCCTACGAGCAGTACTTC
V gene: TRBV5-1; J gene: TRBJ2-3; D gene: .; clone size: few; CDR3 protein: CASSLAGTSGADTQYF; CDR3 DNA: TGCGCCAGCAGCTTGGCCGGGACCTCGGGGGCAGATACGCAGTATTTT
V gene: TRBV18; J gene: TRBJ2-7; D gene: TRBD1; clone size: .; CDR3 protein: CASSYIGTASNEQYF; CDR3 DNA: TGTGCCAGCTCGTATATCGGGACAGCGAGTAACGAGCAGTACTTC
V gene: TRBV10-3; J gene: TRBJ1-1; D gene: .; clone size: .; CDR3 protein: CAISQTENTEAFF; CDR3 DNA: TGTGCCATCAGTCAAACTGAGAACACTGAAGCTTTCTTT
V gene: TRBV4-1; J gene: TRBJ1-5; D gene: TRBD1; clone size: few; CDR3 protein: CASNLLRGSQPQHF; CDR3 DNA: TGCGCCAGCAACCTCCTCAGGGGGAGTCAGCCCCAGCATTTC
V gene: TRBV6-6; J gene: TRBJ1-5; D gene: TRBD1; clone size: once; CDR3 protein: CASRSGTDNQPQHF; CDR3 DNA: TGTGCCAGCAGGTCCGGGACAGACAATCAGCCCCAGCATTTT
V gene: TRBV7-9; J gene: TRBJ2-1; D gene: .; clone size: .; CDR3 protein: CASSLERGGYNEQFF; CDR3 DNA: TGTGCCAGCAGCTTAGAACGCGGAGGCTACAATGAGCAGTTCTTC
V gene: TRBV6-6; J gene: TRBJ1-5; D gene: .; clone size: once; CDR3 protein: CASSYSLGGAQPQHF; CDR3 DNA: TGTGCCAGCAGTTACTCCCTGGGAGGGGCCCAGCCCCAGCATTTT
V gene: TRBV9; J gene: TRBJ1-3; D gene: TRBD1; clone size: .; CDR3 protein: CASSDRDRGLAGNTIYF; CDR3 DNA: TGTGCCAGCAGCGACCGTGACAGGGGGCTAGCAGGAAACACCATATATTTT
V gene: TRBV28; J gene: TRBJ1-4; D gene: TRBD1; clone size: .; CDR3 protein: CASSVTGATNEKLFF; CDR3 DNA: TGTGCCAGCAGTGTGACAGGGGCAACTAATGAAAAACTGTTTTTT
V gene: TRBV19; J gene: TRBJ1-5; D gene: TRBD1; clone size: .; CDR3 protein: CASSIRWAGQGNRWSNQPQHF; CDR3 DNA: TGTGCCAGTAGTATACGCTGGGCGGGACAGGGGAACCGATGGAGCAATCAGCCCCAGCATTTT
V gene: TRBV7-9; J gene: TRBJ2-7; D gene: TRBD2; clone size: .; CDR3 protein: CASSLLGTSGSREQYF; CDR3 DNA: TGTGCCAGCAGCTTATTGGGGACTAGCGGGAGTAGAGAGCAGTACTTC
V gene: TRBV27; J gene: TRBJ1-2; D gene: .; clone size: .; CDR3 protein: CASSIDSIYGYTF; CDR3 DNA: TGTGCCAGCAGTATAGACAGCATCTATGGCTACACCTTC
V gene: TRBV2; J gene: TRBJ1-5; D gene: .; clone size: .; CDR3 protein: CASSEEGRGNQPQHF; CDR3 DNA: TGTGCCAGCAGTGAGGAGGGGAGAGGCAATCAGCCCCAGCATTTT
V gene: TRBV27; J gene: TRBJ1-1; D gene: .; clone size: .; CDR3 protein: CASSPGDRVNTEAFF; CDR3 DNA: TGTGCCAGCAGCCCCGGAGACCGGGTCAACACTGAAGCTTTCTTT
V gene: TRBV7-3; J gene: TRBJ2-2; D gene: .; clone size: .; CDR3 protein: CASSLTLGDTGELFF; CDR3 DNA: TGTGCCAGCAGCTTAACGTTAGGGGACACCGGGGAGCTGTTTTTT
V gene: TRBV19; J gene: TRBJ1-5; D gene: TRBD1; clone size: few; CDR3 protein: CASSMDRDQPQHF; CDR3 DNA: TGTGCCAGTAGCATGGACAGGGATCAGCCCCAGCATTTT
V gene: TRBV5-1; J gene: TRBJ2-7; D gene: .; clone size: .; CDR3 protein: CASSFSGEVYEQYF; CDR3 DNA: TGCGCCAGCAGCTTTTCAGGGGAAGTATACGAGCAGTACTTC
V gene: TRBV6-5; J gene: TRBJ2-7; D gene: TRBD1; clone size: once; CDR3 protein: CASSYTWTGNYEQYF; CDR3 DNA: TGTGCCAGCAGTTACACCTGGACAGGCAACTACGAGCAGTACTTC
V gene: TRBV7-9; J gene: TRBJ2-7; D gene: .; clone size: .; CDR3 protein: CASRFELSGPDGSSYEQYF; CDR3 DNA: TGTGCCAGCAGGTTTGAGTTATCAGGCCCCGATGGAAGCTCCTACGAGCAGTACTTC
V gene: TRBV7-9; J gene: TRBJ1-2; D gene: .; clone size: .; CDR3 protein: CASSLRGTGYGYTF; CDR3 DNA: TGTGCCAGCAGCTTACGTGGCACAGGGTATGGCTACACCTTC
V gene: TRBV5-4; J gene: TRBJ1-3; D gene: TRBD1; clone size: .; CDR3 protein: CASSSGQGHGRPGNTIYF; CDR3 DNA: TGTGCCAGCAGCTCGGGACAGGGCCACGGAAGGCCTGGAAACACCATATATTTT
V gene: TRBV9; J gene: TRBJ1-4; D gene: .; clone size: .; CDR3 protein: CASSPRGTIYEKLFF; CDR3 DNA: TGTGCCAGCAGCCCCCGGGGGACTATCTATGAAAAACTGTTTTTT
V gene: TRBV28; J gene: TRBJ1-2; D gene: .; clone size: .; CDR3 protein: CASSLWRADGYTF; CDR3 DNA: TGTGCCAGCAGTTTATGGAGGGCGGATGGCTACACCTTC
V gene: TRBV28; J gene: TRBJ2-7; D gene: TRBD2; clone size: .; CDR3 protein: CASTSGGTSDEQYF; CDR3 DNA: TGTGCCAGCACTTCAGGAGGGACTAGCGACGAGCAGTACTTC
V gene: TRBV19; J gene: TRBJ1-5; D gene: TRBD1; clone size: .; CDR3 protein: CASSNFGQGSRGNQPQHF; CDR3 DNA: TGTGCCAGTAGCAACTTCGGACAGGGCAGTCGAGGCAATCAGCCCCAGCATTTT
V gene: TRBV6-5; J gene: TRBJ1-2; D gene: .; clone size: few; CDR3 protein: CASSRDTLYGYTF; CDR3 DNA: TGTGCCAGCAGTCGGGACACCCTCTATGGCTACACCTTC
V gene: TRBV30; J gene: TRBJ1-2; D gene: .; clone size: .; CDR3 protein: CAWSPPRVGYTF; CDR3 DNA: TGTGCCTGGAGTCCCCCGCGCGTAGGCTACACCTTC
V gene: TRBV30; J gene: TRBJ2-1; D gene: TRBD2; clone size: .; CDR3 protein: CAWKVQREPGNEQFF; CDR3 DNA: TGTGCCTGGAAAGTCCAGCGGGAGCCGGGGAATGAGCAGTTCTTC
V gene: TRBV18; J gene: TRBJ2-1; D gene: .; clone size: .; CDR3 protein: CASSPPGNPYNEQFF; CDR3 DNA: TGTGCCAGCTCACCCCCAGGAAACCCTTACAATGAGCAGTTCTTC
V gene: TRBV7-3; J gene: TRBJ2-1; D gene: .; clone size: .; CDR3 protein: CASSSDSQGSNEQFF; CDR3 DNA: TGTGCCAGCAGCAGTGACTCCCAGGGGTCCAATGAGCAGTTCTTC
V gene: TRBV2; J gene: TRBJ2-1; D gene: TRBD2; clone size: .; CDR3 protein: CASSEVGRLAGAGEQFF; CDR3 DNA: TGTGCCAGCAGTGAAGTGGGAAGACTAGCGGGAGCAGGTGAGCAGTTCTTC
V gene: TRBV30; J gene: TRBJ2-7; D gene: .; clone size: .; CDR3 protein: CAWSAQPGTPYEQYF; CDR3 DNA: TGTGCCTGGAGTGCACAACCCGGGACACCCTACGAGCAGTACTTC
V gene: TRBV7-6; J gene: TRBJ2-7; D gene: TRBD2; clone size: .; CDR3 protein: CASSLGTSGIVEQYF; CDR3 DNA: TGTGCCAGCAGCTTAGGGACTAGCGGGATAGTGGAGCAGTACTTC
V gene: TRBV7-2; J gene: TRBJ2-5; D gene: TRBD2; clone size: .; CDR3 protein: CASSLVAGGTQETQYF; CDR3 DNA: TGTGCCAGCAGCTTAGTTGCGGGGGGGACCCAAGAGACCCAGTACTTC
V gene: TRBV7-9; J gene: TRBJ1-2; D gene: .; clone size: .; CDR3 protein: CASSPIGQGRTNYGYTF; CDR3 DNA: TGTGCCAGCAGCCCAATTGGGCAGGGGCGAACTAACTATGGCTACACCTTC
V gene: TRBV11-2; J gene: TRBJ1-4; D gene: TRBD1; clone size: .; CDR3 protein: CASSSLGTGGEKLFF; CDR3 DNA: TGTGCCAGCAGCTCCCTCGGGACAGGGGGAGAAAAACTGTTTTTT
V gene: TRBV7-9; J gene: TRBJ1-1; D gene: .; clone size: .; CDR3 protein: CASKYTDMNTEAFF; CDR3 DNA: TGTGCCAGCAAATATACGGACATGAACACTGAAGCTTTCTTT